Listed here are 21 T cell receptor beta chains from one sample, sequenced in a study of PD-L1 blockade in urothelial cancer. The time point denotes: pretreatment peripheral blood. Produced via immunoSEQ multiplex PCR; TCRdb's table is partial and in-frame only. The table has fewer than 100,000 clones, over 80% seen once. The sample in question was PBMCs, obtained around atezolizumab (anti-PD-L1) treatment. All receptors derive from a man aged 35-49 years with urothelial cancer.

For this clone: At one end the junction does not follow the germline gene, possibly because of a read error. The chain combines TRBV30 with TRBJ2-3; D is perhaps TRBD2 (6 bases). Per germline, CDR1 GTSNPN and CDR2 SVGIG (reference sequence). The CDR3 is 12 residues long. CDR3 DNA sequence: TGTGCCCGGAGCGGGAGCACAGATACGCAGTATTTT. Residues: CARSGSTDTQYF.

The rearrangement links TRBV5-8 to TRBJ1-1; D is undetermined. The CDR3 runs to 14 residues. CDR1 and CDR2 (germline): SGHTS, YDEGEE. The V and J ends lost 2 bases and 5 bases respectively, with 13 bases between them. The DNA of the CDR3 is TGTGCCAGCAGCTTAGTCCCAGGAAGGACTGAAGCTTTCTTT. Encoded protein: CASSLVPGRTEAFF. The complete variable domain, with remaining parts taken from reference TRBV5-8 and TRBJ1-1, reads EAGVTQSPTHLIKTRGQQATLRCSPISGHTSVYWYQQALGLGLQFLLWYDEGEERNRGNFPPRFSGRQFPNYSSELNVNALELEDSALYLCASSLVPGRTEAFFGQGTRLTVV.

The J gene is TRBJ2-2, the V gene TRBV2; D not certain. The CDR3 is 13 residues long. Germline CDR1 reads SNHLY; CDR2 reads FYNNEI. The CDR3 DNA reads TGTGCTACCAGCAATGTACGAGGAGTGGAGCTGTTTTTT. Translating gives CATSNVRGVELFF.

This clone was picked up one time. The chain is built from TRBV6-1 and TRBJ1-2, with a possible D match to TRBD1 (6 bases). Germline-derived CDR1 and CDR2 are MNHNS and SASEGT. V lost 1 base and J 8 bases, leaving 17 bases between the germline ends. CDR3 size: 15 residues. The CDR3 is CASSEDPGAPWGYTF. The CDR3 bases are TGTGCCAGCAGTGAAGATCCAGGGGCCCCCTGGGGCTACACCTTC.

The genes are TRBV5-1 and TRBJ2-1, with TRBD2 matching 7 bases. This CDR3 has 16 amino acids. V lost 2 bases and J lost 9; bases outside the gene matches: 14. The germline V gene encodes CDR1 SGHRS and CDR2 YFSETQ. In DNA, the CDR3 is TGCGCCAGCAGCTTCCTCGGGGGAGGGTCCCCAGGTGAGCAGTTCTTC. It codes for CASSFLGGGSPGEQFF.

This rearrangement joins TRBV29-1 to TRBJ2-7; D remains unclear. The CDR3 totals 12 residues. The germline V and J ends were trimmed by 8 bases and 0 bases, with 11 bases remaining between them. CDR1 and CDR2 from the germline V gene are SQVTM and ANQGSEA. CDR3 in amino acids: CSTISSSYEQYF. The CDR3 DNA reads as TGCAGCACTATTTCTAGCTCCTACGAGCAGTACTTC.

The chain uses TRBV5-1 and TRBJ2-1, with 11 bases identical to TRBD2. In germline, CDR1 is SGHRS, CDR2 YFSETQ. This CDR3 has 16 residues. V trimming: 2 bases; J trimming: 1 base; junction bases outside the gene matches: 2. CDR3: CASSFLAGGSYNEQFF. CDR3 DNA: TGCGCCAGCAGCTTTTTAGCGGGAGGGTCCTACAATGAGCAGTTCTTC.

By share of the sample, this clone is medium-sized. This chain links TRBV9 with TRBJ2-2; perhaps TRBD2 as D (6 bases). The V gene lost 0 bases and the J gene lost 3 bases, with 6 bases spanning the gap. The CDR3 runs 14 residues. The V gene's germline CDR1 is SGDLS and CDR2 YYNGEE. The CDR3 region has the DNA TGTGCCAGCAGCGTAGGCGGGGACACCGGGGAGCTGTTTTTT. Its protein product is CASSVGGDTGELFF.

The CDR3 loop is CASSFQGSGANVLTF. The CDR3 nucleotides read TGCGCCAGCAGCTTCCAGGGCTCTGGGGCCAACGTCCTGACTTTC. The rearrangement links TRBV5-1 to TRBJ2-6, with D possibly matching TRBD1 (5 bases). Per the germline V gene, CDR1 is SGHRS and CDR2 is YFSETQ. The CDR3 covers 15 residues. V gave up 2 bases and J gave up 0 bases, with 6 bases separating them.

This clone has a count of ten or more. The V and J genes are TRBV4-1 and TRBJ2-7; TRBD2 agrees at 13 bases. V shed 4 bases, J shed 3 bases, and the junction held 3 bases outside the gene matches. Germline CDR1 MGHRA, CDR2 YSYEKL. The CDR3 is 15 residues long. CDR3 in DNA: TGCGCCAGCAGCCCTAGGACTAGCGGGAGCTACGAGCAGTACTTC. Translating gives CASSPRTSGSYEQYF.

This clone has a handful of counts. CDR3 sequence reads: CASSPEWGPSNYGYTF. CDR3 in DNA: TGTGCCAGCTCACCAGAGTGGGGGCCATCCAACTATGGCTACACCTTC. V and J are TRBV18 and TRBJ1-2; D might be TRBD1 (6 bases). Trimming pared 2 bases from V and 2 bases from J, leaving 15 bases between. The germline V gene encodes CDR1 KGHSH and CDR2 LQKENI. The CDR3 has 16 residues.

This clone is medium-sized (0.01 to 0.1%) by share. The chain uses TRBV4-2 and TRBJ2-1; 7 bases map to TRBD1. The J segment lost 7 bases and the V segment lost 3 bases, leaving 18 bases of the junction unmatched. The CDR3 has 18 residues. Germline CDR1 is LGHNA and CDR2 is YNFKEQ. Written as DNA, the CDR3 is TGTGCCAGCAGCCAGGAAAGACAGGGCCGCGGAAAAGGGAATGAGCAGTTCTTC. It yields the protein CASSQERQGRGKGNEQFF.

CDR3 region: CASSLLAGVRNEQFF. The DNA for the CDR3 is TGTGCCAGCAGTTTACTAGCGGGAGTTAGGAATGAGCAGTTCTTC. V and J are TRBV27 and TRBJ2-1; TRBD2 aligns across 10 bases. The CDR3 contains 15 residues. Germline V gene lookup returns CDR1 MNHEY and CDR2 SMNVEV (reference sequence). The V gene end was trimmed by 2 bases and the J gene end by 7 bases; junction bases not matched to a gene: 5.

The chain carries TRBV30 and TRBJ2-2; 9 nucleotides line up with TRBD1. Per the germline V gene, CDR1 is GTSNPN and CDR2 is SVGIG (reference sequence). CDR3 length equals 15 residues. The V gene end was trimmed by 3 bases and the J gene end by 4 bases; junction bases not matched to a gene: 6. The CDR3: CAWSHGTGSTGELFF. For the CDR3, the DNA is TGTGCCTGGAGCCACGGGACAGGGAGCACCGGGGAGCTGTTTTTT.

V is TRBV10-1 and J is TRBJ2-3; D not resolved. Germline CDR1 and CDR2: WNHNN and SYGVQD (reference sequence). The CDR3 has 12 amino acids. V was shortened by 2 bases and J by 7 bases, with 7 bases between the two germline ends. The CDR3 nucleotides read TGCGCCAGCAGTGAGGAACGGTATACGCAGTATTTT. Translated: CASSEERYTQYF.

This sequence joins TRBV7-2 and TRBJ1-2; D is possibly TRBD1 (5 bases). Germline V CDR1 and CDR2: SGHTA, FQGNSA. The CDR3 extends over 16 amino acids. V was pared by 4 bases and J by 2 bases, with 17 bases between. The CDR3 region has the DNA TGTGCCAGCAGCTCTGAACTCAGGGCTGACAACTATGGCTACACCTTC. As protein: CASSSELRADNYGYTF.

The chain joins TRBV5-1 to TRBJ2-1; TRBD2 might be the D (5 bases). This CDR3 is built from 16 residues. The V gene's germline CDR1 is SGHRS and CDR2 YFSETQ. Trimming cost V 4 bases and J 5 bases, with 19 bases left between them. This CDR3 is CASSPLGPSPDNEQFF. CDR3 sequence (DNA): TGCGCCAGCAGCCCCCTAGGACCTAGCCCGGACAATGAGCAGTTCTTC.

The chain combines TRBV7-8 with TRBJ1-1; possible D gene TRBD1, 6 bases. The CDR3 contains 13 residues. CDR1 SGHVS and CDR2 FQNEAQ come from the germline V gene. The V and J ends lost 4 bases and 3 bases respectively, with 9 bases between them. CDR3 residues: CASSYYRDTEAFF. CDR3 bases: TGTGCCAGCAGCTATTACAGGGACACTGAAGCTTTCTTT. Full variable domain (outside the CDR3, taken from reference TRBV7-8 and TRBJ1-1): GAGVSQSPRYKVAKRGQDVALRCDPISGHVSLFWYQQALGQGPEFLTYFQNEAQLDKSGLPSDRFFAERPEGSVSTLKIQRTQQEDSAVYLCASSYYRDTEAFFGQGTRLTVV.

This clone came up once. The chain joins TRBV10-3 to TRBJ1-1; D is ambiguous. Germline V gene sequence: CDR1 ENHRY, CDR2 SYGVKD. The CDR3 loop spans 14 amino acids. V was trimmed by 3 bases and J by 1 base, leaving 9 bases between them. The CDR3 DNA is TGTGCCATCAGTGACAGGCACCCGAACACTGAAGCTTTCTTT. This codes for CAISDRHPNTEAFF.

The chain carries TRBV28 and TRBJ1-2; TRBD1 matches 12 bases. In germline, CDR1 is MDHEN, CDR2 SYDVKM. This CDR3 has 14 amino acids. V was clipped by 2 bases and J by 6 bases; unmatched bases: 1. The CDR3 here is CASSLGTGGNGYTF. DNA of the CDR3: TGTGCCAGCAGTTTAGGGACAGGGGGCAATGGCTACACCTTC.

V and J are TRBV27 and TRBJ2-1, with TRBD2 matching over 8 bases. Germline CDR1 is MNHEY and CDR2 is SMNVEV (reference sequence). The CDR3 is made up of 17 amino acids. With 2 bases clipped from V and 1 base from J, the junction kept 7 bases outside the gene matches. The CDR3 DNA follows: TGTGCCAGCAGTTTAGTAACCCTAGCGGGTTCCTACAATGAGCAGTTCTTC. This translates into CASSLVTLAGSYNEQFF.